Below, 13 T cell receptor beta chains from the same sample are listed, as sequenced in a study of cytomegalovirus exposure and HLA in healthy donors (dated by TCRdb to about 2017). Library preparation was by the immunoSEQ multiplex PCR assay. For the multiplex PCR, a mixture combining 60 forward primers for TCR Vbeta segments and 13 reverse primers for TCR Jbeta segments was used. TCRdb took over this immuneACCESS table, retaining in-frame rearrangements with V and J assigned. Such tables are incomplete; in checked studies, under half of the missing clones stem from an unresolved V gene, and the remainder is unexplained. The sample data list 150,000 to 200,000 clones, and roughly 80% of these were observed just once. 8% to 10% of the sample is in the top ten clones. Specimen: PBMCs. The receptors were gathered from a male donor in good health and CMV-seropositive.

This clone has a single count. This sequence joins TRBV28 and TRBJ1-2; 8 positions match TRBD1. V lost 6 bases and J lost 6; bases outside the gene matches: 6. The CDR3 is made up of 13 amino acids. Germline lookup yields CDR1 MDHEN and CDR2 SYDVKM. In DNA, the CDR3 is TGTGCCAGCAGAGCGGACAGGGTTAATGGCTACACCTTC. Translation gives CASRADRVNGYTF.

The rearrangement links TRBV28 to TRBJ2-5, with 15 bases aligning to TRBD2. There are 16 residues in the CDR3. The ends lost 6 bases at V and 5 bases at J; junction bases unmatched: 7. The germline gives CDR1 MDHEN, CDR2 SYDVKM. As DNA, the CDR3 is TGTGCCAGCAGCCGGGGACTAGCGGGAGGTTGGGAGACCCAGTACTTC. It specifies CASSRGLAGGWETQYF.

The V call is TRBV28, the J call TRBJ1-5; 7 nucleotides align to TRBD1. This CDR3 has 14 amino acids. Germline CDR1 reads MDHEN; CDR2 reads SYDVKM. V was clipped by 7 bases and J by 5 bases; unmatched bases: 8. CDR3 residues: CASNTDRAYQPQHF. The CDR3 DNA is TGTGCCAGCAACACCGACAGGGCATATCAGCCCCAGCATTTT.

The chain uses TRBV11-2 and TRBJ2-7; 8 nucleotides agree with TRBD1. The length of the CDR3 is 14 residues. Germline lookup yields CDR1 SGHAT and CDR2 FQNNGV. V lost 3 bases and J lost 4; bases outside the gene matches: 5. DNA of the CDR3: TGTGCCAGCAGCTTGGGACAGGCGTTATACGAGCAGTACTTC. It encodes CASSLGQALYEQYF.

The rearrangement links TRBV7-2 to TRBJ2-3; 7 bases agree with TRBD2. CDR1 and CDR2 (germline): SGHTA, FQGNSA. CDR3 length: 14 amino acids. J was trimmed by 1 base and V by 8 bases; bases with no gene match: 6. The chain's CDR3 is CASELGGGTDTQYF. The DNA for the CDR3 is TGTGCCAGCGAATTGGGGGGGGGCACAGATACGCAGTATTTT.

The rearrangement links TRBV7-8 to TRBJ2-2; D is undetermined. V lost 5 bases, J lost 0 bases, and 10 bases lay in between. The germline gives CDR1 SGHVS, CDR2 FQNEAQ. This CDR3 is built from 15 residues. CDR3 sequence: CASSLTTSNTGELFF. CDR3 DNA sequence: TGTGCCAGCAGCCTCACGACATCGAACACCGGGGAGCTGTTTTTT.

The chain joins TRBV5-6 to TRBJ2-1, with 8 bases that match TRBD1. V was clipped by 0 bases and J by 4 bases; unmatched bases: 0. CDR1 and CDR2 (germline): SGHDT, YYEEEE. The CDR3 length is 14 residues. CDR3 DNA sequence: TGTGCCAGCAGCTTGGGACAGGGGTACAATGAGCAGTTCTTC. This sequence encodes CASSLGQGYNEQFF.

The chain combines TRBV19 with TRBJ1-2; D perhaps matches TRBD1 (5 bases). V lost 7 bases and J lost 2, with 14 bases in between. CDR3 length: 14 amino acids. Germline V gene lookup returns CDR1 LNHDA and CDR2 SQIVND (reference sequence). The CDR3 DNA reads TGTGCCAGTAAAGACAGCGTGGGCAACTATGGCTACACCTTC. Protein sequence: CASKDSVGNYGYTF.

The CDR3 DNA is TGTGCCAGCAGTTTACCAGGGGGCAAAGAAAACATTCAGTACTTC. This codes for CASSLPGGKENIQYF. This rearrangement joins TRBV28 to TRBJ2-4; 8 positions agree with TRBD1. The CDR3 covers 15 residues. CDR1 is MDHEN and CDR2 is SYDVKM in the germline V gene. Trimming removed 2 bases from V and 5 bases from J; junction bases left unmatched: 5.

The rearrangement joins TRBV5-4 to TRBJ1-2, with a weak D call TRBD1 (5 bases). Trimming removed 4 bases at V and 2 bases at J, with 12 bases between. Germline lookup yields CDR1 SGHNT and CDR2 YYREEE (reference sequence). The CDR3 consists of 14 residues. The CDR3 reads CASSGRAGNYGYTF. CDR3 sequence (DNA): TGTGCCAGCAGCGGCAGGGCGGGGAACTATGGCTACACCTTC. Full variable domain (missing parts from reference TRBV5-4 and TRBJ1-2): ETGVTQSPTHLIKTRGQQVTLRCSSQSGHNTVSWYQQALGQGPQFIFQYYREEENGRGNFPPRFSGLQFPNYSSELNVNALELDDSALYLCASSGRAGNYGYTFGSGTRLTVV.

The chain employs TRBV7-8 and TRBJ1-3; D unresolved. V was cut by 3 bases and J by 7 bases, with 7 bases left in between. Germline V gene lookup returns CDR1 SGHVS and CDR2 FQNEAQ. This CDR3 spans 12 amino acids. This chain's CDR3 is CASSFVLNTIYF. The DNA for the CDR3 is TGTGCCAGCAGCTTTGTCTTGAACACCATATATTTT.

The chain uses TRBV10-2 and TRBJ2-1, with TRBD2 identical over 11 bases. Germline V gene data show CDR1 as WSHSY and CDR2 as SAAADI. The CDR3 contains 16 residues. The V gene end was trimmed by 5 bases and the J gene end by 0 bases; junction bases not matched to a gene: 3. For the CDR3, the DNA is TGCGCCAGCAGTCCCGGGACTAGCGGCTCCTACAATGAGCAGTTCTTC. This sequence encodes CASSPGTSGSYNEQFF.

This rearrangement joins TRBV2 to TRBJ2-1, with TRBD2 identical over 10 bases. The CDR3 totals 15 residues. Trimming cost V 4 bases and J 10 bases; bases outside gene matches: 10. From germline, CDR1 is SNHLY and CDR2 FYNNEI. As DNA, the CDR3 is TGTGCCAGCAGTGGGGCCAGCGGGGGGGAAAGAGAGCAGTTCTTC. Its translation is CASSGASGGEREQFF.